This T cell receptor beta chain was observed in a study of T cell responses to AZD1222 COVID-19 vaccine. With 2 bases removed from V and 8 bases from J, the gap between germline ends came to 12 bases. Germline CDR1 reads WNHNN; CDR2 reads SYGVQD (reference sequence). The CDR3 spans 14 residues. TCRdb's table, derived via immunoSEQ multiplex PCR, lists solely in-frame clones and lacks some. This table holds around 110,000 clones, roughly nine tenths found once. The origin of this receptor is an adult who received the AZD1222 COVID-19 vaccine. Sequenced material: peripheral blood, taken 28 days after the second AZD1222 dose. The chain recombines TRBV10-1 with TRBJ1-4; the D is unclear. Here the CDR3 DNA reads TGCGCCAGCAGTGAGGGAAACTCGCAGGAAAAACTGTTTTTT. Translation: CASSEGNSQEKLFF.